This entry describes one T cell receptor beta chain. The antigen is undetermined. The donors were healthy bone marrow donors. Though nominally healthy at sampling, donors likely had unrecorded immune exposures. PCR amplification relied on 60 Vbeta primers (plus 13 Jbeta primers). Clones were sequenced by immunoSEQ multiplex PCR, and TCRdb holds only the in-frame ones, with some missing. The sample totals 95,000 to 150,000 clones. The sample belongs to a study of cytomegalovirus exposure and HLA in healthy donors. General observations from the study: Analysis was carried out at a later point, and it linked a missense DCLRE1C variant to TCR beta V- and J-gene trimming. The only immune exposure information that was available was CMV serostatus.

This CDR3 contains 14 residues. The J segment lost 8 bases and the V segment lost 3 bases, leaving 7 bases of the junction unmatched. Germline CDR1 and CDR2: MNHEY and SMNVEV (reference sequence). The source is a man younger than 30 in good health and CMV-seronegative. The sequencing input was PBMCs. The chain carries TRBV27 and TRBJ2-1; TRBD2 agrees at 7 bases. The CDR3 protein is CASSLGGVGDEQFF. CDR3 nucleotides: TGTGCCAGCAGTTTGGGAGGGGTTGGGGATGAGCAGTTCTTC.